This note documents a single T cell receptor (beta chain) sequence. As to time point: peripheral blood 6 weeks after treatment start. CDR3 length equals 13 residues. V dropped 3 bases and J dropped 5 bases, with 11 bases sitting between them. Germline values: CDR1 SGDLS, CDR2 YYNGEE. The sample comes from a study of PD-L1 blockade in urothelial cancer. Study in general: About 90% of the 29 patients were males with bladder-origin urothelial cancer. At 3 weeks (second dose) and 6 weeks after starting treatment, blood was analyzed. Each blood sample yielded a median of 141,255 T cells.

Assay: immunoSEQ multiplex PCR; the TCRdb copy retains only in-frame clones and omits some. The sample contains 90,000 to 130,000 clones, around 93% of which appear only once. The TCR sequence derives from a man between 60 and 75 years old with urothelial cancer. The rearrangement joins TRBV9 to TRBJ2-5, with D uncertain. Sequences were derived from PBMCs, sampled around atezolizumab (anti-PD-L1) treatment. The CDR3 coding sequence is TGTGCCAGCAGCGGCCTAATCGGGGAGACCCAGTACTTC. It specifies CASSGLIGETQYF.